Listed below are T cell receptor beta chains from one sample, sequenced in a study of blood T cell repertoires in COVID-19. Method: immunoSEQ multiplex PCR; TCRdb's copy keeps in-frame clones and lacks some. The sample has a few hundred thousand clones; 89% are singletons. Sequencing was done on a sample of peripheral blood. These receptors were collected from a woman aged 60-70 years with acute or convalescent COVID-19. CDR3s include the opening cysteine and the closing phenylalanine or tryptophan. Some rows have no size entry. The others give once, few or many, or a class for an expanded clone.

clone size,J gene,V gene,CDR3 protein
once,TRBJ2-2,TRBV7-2,CASSPLGTSTGELFF
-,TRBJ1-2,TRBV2,CASSDSQGGSGYGYTF
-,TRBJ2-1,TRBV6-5,CASSGTGLFNEQFF
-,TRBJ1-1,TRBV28,CASSLPDRGPTEAFF
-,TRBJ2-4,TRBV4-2,CASSQAGLRDIQYF
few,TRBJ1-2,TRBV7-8,CASSLSGGSGYTF
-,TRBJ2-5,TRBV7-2,CASSLGLEETQYF
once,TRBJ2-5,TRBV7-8,CASSLGGTGVETQYF
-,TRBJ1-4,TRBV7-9,CASSFVQDNEKLFF
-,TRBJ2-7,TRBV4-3,CASSLLRGHEQYF
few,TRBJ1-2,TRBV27,CASSFTGGNGYTF
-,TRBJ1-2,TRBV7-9,CASRAQGEVTF
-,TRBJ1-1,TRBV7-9,CASSLDQGRAEAFF
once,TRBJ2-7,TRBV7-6,CASSLASGTGNGQYF
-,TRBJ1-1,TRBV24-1,CATSDSHPAGGSTEAFF
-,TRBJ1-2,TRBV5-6,CASSLAGQGERGYTF
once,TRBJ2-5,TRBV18,CASSPQGAETQYF
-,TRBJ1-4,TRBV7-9,CASSPQTGLSEKLFF
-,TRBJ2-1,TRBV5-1,CASSPTRTGGNEQFF
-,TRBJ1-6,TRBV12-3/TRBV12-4,CASSPRENAPLHF
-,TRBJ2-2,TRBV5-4,CASNAENTGELFF
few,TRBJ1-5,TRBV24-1,CATSDGTGESQPQHF
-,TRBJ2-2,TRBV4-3,CASSQEGTSFGELFF
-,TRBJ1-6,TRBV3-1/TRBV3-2,CASSHGQGDVSPLHF
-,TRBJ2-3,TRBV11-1,CASSFGQGVVTDTQYF
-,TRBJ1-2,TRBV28,CASGKVASPYGYTF
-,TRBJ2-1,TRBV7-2,CASNQQRPFYNEQFF
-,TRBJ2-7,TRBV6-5,CASSYSGTGSYEQYF
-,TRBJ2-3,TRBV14,CASSRETSTDTQYF